This T cell receptor (beta chain) derives from a study of OX40 agonist ivuxolimab in advanced cancers. The CDR3 totals 14 residues. Germline V gives CDR1 SGHTA, CDR2 FQGNSA. V was shortened by 1 base and J by 4 bases, with 9 bases between the two germline ends. Clones were read by immunoSEQ multiplex PCR, and TCRdb kept only the in-frame ones, dropping some. This table has approximately 67,000 clones, roughly four fifths appearing once. The chain is built from TRBV7-2 and TRBJ2-3; the D gene is possibly TRBD1 (5 bases). The sample was CD4+ or CD8+ T cells sorted from blood, taken in a trial of the OX40 agonist ivuxolimab. This receptor was identified in an adult with an advanced solid tumor such as melanoma, head and neck, liver or kidney cancer. CDR3 loop: CASSLVGAADTQYF. DNA for the CDR3: TGTGCCAGCAGCTTAGTAGGGGCTGCAGATACGCAGTATTTT.